One sample yielded the 23 T cell receptor beta chains listed below, sequenced in a study of blood T cells in healthy people across ages. It was with a sample-barcoded 5' primer and a J-beta primer mix that a second PCR of roughly 7 to 12 cycles was run. TCRdb reanalysed the 5' RACE reads using MiXCR and keeps one entry per CDR3 protein. Of 1.5 million to 2 million distinct CDR3 sequences listed, around half are singletons. What was sequenced was blood. The receptors originated from a woman in her thirties or forties in good health.

V usage is TRBV14 and J usage is TRBJ1-1; D not resolved. The CDR3 has 13 residues. The V end was cut by 4 bases, the J end by 0 bases, with 6 bases between. Looked up from germline, CDR1 is SGHDN and CDR2 is FVKESK. Here the CDR3 reads CASSLMMNTEAFF. Written as DNA, the CDR3 is TGTGCCAGCAGCCTTATGATGAACACTGAAGCTTTCTTT.

V gene TRBV6-5 combines with J gene TRBJ2-1, with D possibly TRBD1 on 6 matching bases. Germline CDR1 is MNHEY and CDR2 is SVGAGI. The V end lost 6 bases, the J end lost 2 bases, and 14 bases lay between the germline ends. The CDR3 covers 15 residues. The CDR3 nucleotides read TGTGCCAGCAGGATGGACAGCGAGACCTACAATGAGCAGTTCTTC. Translated: CASRMDSETYNEQFF.

The chain carries TRBV9 and TRBJ2-1; D unclear. With 0 bases removed from V and 4 bases from J, the gap between germline ends came to 8 bases. The germline CDR1 and CDR2 sequences are SGDLS and YYNGEE. The length of the CDR3 is 14 residues. CDR3 protein: CASSVAKGYNEQFF. The CDR3 region has the DNA TGTGCCAGCAGCGTAGCTAAGGGTTACAATGAGCAGTTCTTC.

V usage is TRBV5-1 and J usage is TRBJ2-1; 9 positions agree with TRBD2. Looked up from germline, CDR1 is SGHRS and CDR2 is YFSETQ. J gave up 7 bases and V 4 bases, and 12 bases lay outside the gene matches. The CDR3 is 16 amino acids. The CDR3: CASSVWSGGNLNEQFF. In nucleotides, the CDR3 is TGCGCCAGCAGCGTCTGGAGCGGGGGGAACCTTAATGAGCAGTTCTTC. The full variable domain, its missing parts supplied by reference TRBV5-1 and TRBJ2-1, is KAGVTQTPRYLIKTRGQQVTLSCSPISGHRSVSWYQQTPGQGLQFLFEYFSETQRNKGNFPGRFSGRQFSNSRSEMNVSTLELGDSALYLCASSVWSGGNLNEQFFGPGTRLTVL.

This chain connects TRBV4-3 to TRBJ2-7; 12 bases map to TRBD2. V was pared by 4 bases and J by 2 bases, with 15 bases of the junction left unmatched. The CDR3 spans 19 residues. Germline-derived CDR1 and CDR2 are LGHNA and YSLEER. DNA for the CDR3: TGCGCCAGCAGCCGGAGTGCGGGACTAGCGGGCGCAAGCCCCTACGAGCAGTACTTC. Amino acid sequence: CASSRSAGLAGASPYEQYF.

This clonotype occurred a few times. The gene calls are TRBV9 and TRBJ1-2; 9 nucleotides match TRBD1. The CDR3 has 14 amino acids. Per germline, CDR1 SGDLS and CDR2 YYNGEE. V dropped 3 bases and J dropped 6; count of bases not matched to a gene: 6. CDR3 in amino acids: CASSAVGDRDGYTF. The CDR3 bases are TGTGCCAGCAGCGCAGTCGGGGACAGGGATGGCTACACCTTC.

The chain has TRBV5-1 and TRBJ2-3, with 8 bases lining up with TRBD2. The CDR3 contains 16 residues. J gave up 0 bases and V 3 bases, and 6 bases lay outside the gene matches. Germline loops: CDR1 SGHRS, CDR2 YFSETQ. This chain's CDR3 is CASSSTIAGSTDTQYF. The CDR3 coding sequence is TGCGCCAGCAGCTCTACCATAGCGGGAAGCACAGATACGCAGTATTTT.

The J gene is TRBJ2-7, the V gene TRBV24-1; D uncertain. Germline CDR1 and CDR2: KGHDR and SFDVKD. This CDR3 is 14 amino acids long. V shed 4 bases and J shed 0 bases, with 9 bases lying between them. CDR3 coding DNA: TGTGCCACCAGTGAGGCCTGGACCTCCTACGAGCAGTACTTC. Its translation is CATSEAWTSYEQYF.

The V gene is TRBV6-5, the J gene TRBJ1-1; D gene unclear. The CDR3 runs to 15 residues. Trimming removed 0 bases from V and 4 bases from J, with 12 bases in between. Germline V gene data show CDR1 as MNHEY and CDR2 as SVGAGI. The CDR3 DNA reads as TGTGCCAGCAGTTACTCCGCTGGGAGCGGCACTGAAGCTTTCTTT. Translating it yields CASSYSAGSGTEAFF.

The V and J genes are TRBV6-2 or TRBV6-3 and TRBJ2-5, with 7 bases lining up with TRBD1. This CDR3 has 17 amino acids. V gave up 6 bases and J gave up 11 bases; unmatched junction bases: 24. Germline CDR1 MNHEY, CDR2 SVGEGT. In nucleotides, the CDR3 is TGTGCCAGCAGACGCCCGACAGGGTCCAGCTCCTACAATGAGCAGTACTTC. Translation: CASRRPTGSSSYNEQYF.

This clonotype was detected a few times. V gene TRBV10-2 combines with J gene TRBJ1-2, with no clear D. CDR3 length: 15 residues. Germline CDR1 and CDR2: WSHSY and SAAADI. V was clipped by 5 bases and J by 6 bases, with 19 bases between them. CDR3 loop: CASSLGEIEINGYTF. DNA for the CDR3: TGCGCCAGCAGTCTGGGCGAGATCGAAATTAATGGCTACACCTTC.

This rearrangement joins TRBV7-9 to TRBJ2-3; a possible D gene is TRBD2 (7 bases). The V and J ends lost 5 bases and 2 bases respectively, with 17 bases between them. The CDR3 is made up of 16 amino acids. The germline CDR1 and CDR2 sequences are SEHNR and FQNEAQ (reference sequence). The CDR3 region is CASSLGGPLSTDTQYF. The CDR3 DNA follows: TGTGCCAGCAGCCTCGGGGGGCCCCTCTCCACAGATACGCAGTATTTT.

This rearrangement joins TRBV5-1 to TRBJ2-7; the D gene is possibly TRBD1 (5 bases). Trimming cost V 0 bases and J 3 bases, with 16 bases left between them. The CDR3 length is 16 residues. CDR1 SGHRS and CDR2 YFSETQ come from the germline V gene. In nucleotides, the CDR3 is TGCGCCAGCAGCTTGGATGGACATCTAAAGGTCTACGAGCAGTACTTC. It is translated as CASSLDGHLKVYEQYF.

The CDR3 region is CASSGLRGGNYGYTF. For the CDR3, the DNA is TGTGCCAGCAGCGGGCTTCGTGGGGGGAACTATGGCTACACCTTC. The J gene is TRBJ1-2, the V gene TRBV9, with TRBD1 as a possible D gene (5 bases). The CDR3 extends over 15 amino acids. The germline gives CDR1 SGDLS, CDR2 YYNGEE. V was clipped by 3 bases and J by 2 bases, with 14 bases between them.

The rearrangement joins TRBV20-1 to TRBJ2-5, with D hard to call. CDR3 length: 12 amino acids. The V and J ends lost 2 bases and 1 base respectively, with 5 bases between them. Germline CDR1 DFQATT, CDR2 SNEGSKA (reference sequence). The CDR3: CSARRPQETQYF. In nucleotides, the CDR3 is TGCAGTGCTAGACGGCCCCAAGAGACCCAGTACTTC.

Notes on this clonotype: An end of the junction differs from the germline gene, which may be a read error. The chain's CDR3 is CVSSDPEGSGDNEQFF. The CDR3 nucleotides read TGTGTCAGCAGCGACCCCGAAGGTAGCGGGGACAATGAGCAGTTCTTC. The genes are TRBV7-9 and TRBJ2-1; 8 bases are shared with TRBD2. Germline V gives CDR1 SEHNR, CDR2 FQNEAQ (reference sequence). This CDR3 contains 16 residues.

The rearrangement uses TRBV28 and TRBJ2-1; TRBD2 agrees at 12 bases. Germline V lookup: CDR1 MDHEN, CDR2 SYDVKM. V lost 6 bases, J lost 2 bases, and 11 bases stayed unmatched. The CDR3 extends over 18 amino acids. This CDR3 reads CASSRPPRLAGAYNEQFF. The CDR3 nucleotides are TGTGCCAGCAGCCGACCCCCTCGACTAGCGGGGGCCTACAATGAGCAGTTCTTC.

Ten or more counts support this clonotype. The rearrangement joins TRBV7-2 to TRBJ2-7; unclear D gene. The length of the CDR3 is 11 residues. Germline V CDR1 and CDR2: SGHTA, FQGNSA. Between the trimmed V and J ends, which lost 5 bases and 7 bases, there was a span of 9 bases. The CDR3 loop reads CASSGHQEQYF. CDR3 bases: TGTGCCAGCAGCGGCCACCAGGAGCAGTACTTC.

This clonotype was detected only a few times. The V call is TRBV4-2, the J call TRBJ2-3; TRBD2 aligns across 8 bases. With 1 base clipped from V and 5 bases from J, the junction kept 5 bases outside the gene matches. The germline gives CDR1 LGHNA, CDR2 YNFKEQ. This CDR3 spans 15 amino acids. The CDR3 spells CASSQGGGPLDTQYF. In nucleotides, the CDR3 is TGTGCCAGCAGCCAAGGCGGGGGGCCTCTAGATACGCAGTATTTT.

This clonotype was counted only a few times. V usage is TRBV7-8 and J usage is TRBJ2-5; 14 nucleotides line up with TRBD2. This CDR3 region has 18 residues. Germline CDR1 SGHVS, CDR2 FQNEAQ. The ends lost 1 base at V and 4 bases at J; junction bases unmatched: 8. The DNA of the CDR3 is TGTGCCAGCAGCTTAGTCTCGACTAGCGGGGGGGAGGGAGAGACCCAGTACTTC. This codes for CASSLVSTSGGEGETQYF.

The V call is TRBV6-2 or TRBV6-3, the J call TRBJ1-2; D not resolved. Germline V gene data show CDR1 as MNHEY and CDR2 as SVGEGT. The length of the CDR3 is 15 residues. V gave up 0 bases and J gave up 1 base, with 9 bases separating them. The CDR3 DNA is TGTGCCAGCAGTTACTCGAAAGTTGTTAACTATGGCTACACCTTC. Its translation is CASSYSKVVNYGYTF.

V is TRBV12-3 or TRBV12-4 and J is TRBJ2-7; 7 nucleotides line up with TRBD2. Judging by the DNA end, TRBJ2-5 fits better; the J call may be wrong. CDR3 length equals 16 residues. CDR3 sequence: CASSRGLVFHEETQYF. CDR3 DNA: TGTGCCAGCAGCCGAGGACTAGTATTTCACGAAGAGACCCAGTACTTC.

The rearrangement uses TRBV4-2 and TRBJ2-5, with D tentatively TRBD1 or TRBD2 (5 bases each). V gave up 0 bases and J gave up 8 bases, with 16 bases separating them. Germline CDR1 reads LGHNA; CDR2 reads YNFKEQ. There are 15 residues in the CDR3. In nucleotides, the CDR3 is TGTGCCAGCAGCCAAGACGCTCATGGTAGGGACACCCAGTACTTC. This sequence encodes CASSQDAHGRDTQYF.